This T cell receptor (beta chain) was documented in a study of PD-L1 blockade in urothelial cancer. Study-wide background: Males with bladder-origin urothelial cancer constituted about 90% of the 29 patients.

The sample holds one count of this clone. Indicated time point: peripheral blood 6 weeks after treatment start. Only in-frame clones appear in the TCRdb table, and some are missing; sequencing was by immunoSEQ multiplex PCR. The top ten clones hold 2.4% of a sample with about 130,000 clones, roughly 82% of them seen once. Here the sequenced sample was PBMCs, taken around atezolizumab (anti-PD-L1) treatment. This sequence originates from a middle-aged man with urothelial cancer.

CDR3: CASSLAGAGETQYF. CDR3 coding DNA: TGTGCCAGCAGCCTAGCGGGAGCAGGAGAGACCCAGTACTTC. V and J are TRBV7-3 and TRBJ2-5, with 10 bases identical to TRBD2. The CDR3 has 14 amino acids. The junction had 4 bases not matched to a gene; V was cut back by 5 bases and J by 4 bases. Germline CDR1 is SGHTA and CDR2 is FQGTGA.